This T cell receptor (beta chain) is from a study of T cell responses to AZD1222 COVID-19 vaccine (dated by TCRdb to the early 2020s). A note on the overall study: AZD1222 recipients whose second dose came at about 4 weeks and those whose second dose came at about 12 weeks were combined into one group, since spike-specific TCR depth and breadth did not differ between the two schedules. Trial participants were enrolled by age into subgroups of 18-55, 56-69 and 70-plus years, and around 140, 26 and 57 TCR-sequenced participants, respectively, were included in these subgroups. TCR sequencing was performed for approximately 240 trial participants, of whom roughly 200 were given two doses of AZD1222 and some 25 were given two doses of MenACWY control vaccine. The research as a whole found: After two AZD1222 doses, both the breadth and the depth of spike-specific TCRs were significantly higher than at day 0 and than in MenACWY recipients. Vaccine-associated CD4 TCRs spanned the whole spike protein, with dominant responses in regions 160-218 and 743-854. In the small 56-69-year group, the increase in depth fell short of significance, most likely because of low power. Reportedly, almost half of the unique spike-specific TCRs recognized epitopes lying outside the regions that are mutated in the B.1.351 and B.1.1.7 variants. Because no samples from the day 14 peak response were available, repertoires could be characterized only after the peak T cell response. Participants were mostly white British, with more females than males. The authors suggested clonal diversity may have been underestimated. Only five or six AZD1222 recipients were SARS-CoV-2 seropositive at baseline, limiting conclusions about previously exposed vaccinees.

CDR1 and CDR2 are read off the germline V gene as SGHNT and YENEEA. The CDR3 covers 17 residues, taking in both the cysteine and the phenylalanine. The read is trimmed to its CDR3 DNA, 51 bases read in frame from base 1. Trimming leaves V shorter by 1 base and J shorter by 0 bases, with the junction holding 3 bases beyond the gene matches. A note on this clone: Its antigen specificity is not known. No base quality values were provided; no much bigger clone lies one nucleotide off.

The CDR3 regions of human TCRbeta chains were analyzed by immunosequencing. The study's processing was this. TCRs in the repertoires were compared against a reference library of SARS-CoV-2-specific TCRs that had been generated with the MIRA antigen-specificity platform. Breadth meant the fraction of unique TCRs that were SARS-CoV-2-associated, whereas depth meant the fraction of total T cells that were SARS-CoV-2-associated. Each spike-specific TCR was assigned to its reactive spike region and to a CD4 or CD8 class using the MIRA data. Log10-transformed breadth and depth values were compared by one-way ANOVA with Sidak's multiple comparisons tests. TCRdb mirrors the immuneACCESS table, restricted to in-frame sequences. Some clones are absent from its copies; in checked studies, under half trace to an unresolved V gene, and the reason for the others is unknown. D and trimming come from the DNA, and the V and J calls and clone size come from that table. The sample contains 120,000 or so clones, more than 70% of them found a single time. The ten largest clonotypes hold roughly 1.4% of the sample.

The sample's time point label, decoded: baseline before first vaccination. Vaccinee samples were obtained from the UK trials COV001 and COV002, which included a single-blind randomized controlled phase 2/3 trial of AZD1222 (ChAdOx1 nCoV-19) in healthy adults. For TCRbeta chain sequencing, PBMC samples from trial participants were taken at day 0 and at day 28 after the second dose. The V and J genes are TRBV11-3 and TRBJ1-6, and 7 bases in between align with TRBD1. This specimen consisted of peripheral blood, obtained on day 0 of AZD1222 vaccination. The TCR sequence derives from an adult in good health. The CDR3 has the sequence CASSLGGQSSYNSPLHF. The nucleotides read TGTGCCAGCAGCTTAGGGGGACAGAGCTCCTATAATTCACCCCTCCACTTT.